Sequencing of this TCR beta chain was carried out in a study of cytomegalovirus exposure and HLA in healthy donors. These donors were members of the roughly 110-subject validation cohort, a group separate from the roughly 670-subject first cohort. As regards this clone: What it recognizes is unknown.

Study conclusions and caveats: Cytomegalovirus status was reportedly diagnosed by the classifier with high specificity and sensitivity. TCR clusters originating in the first cohort tended to co-occur in the roughly 110 validation repertoires, according to a later analysis.

This CDR3 contains 14 residues. Germline assignment: CDR1 MNHEY and CDR2 SMNVEV (reference sequence). V was pared by 4 bases and J by 8 bases, with 17 bases between. TCRdb's copy holds only in-frame clones and misses some; the assay was immunoSEQ multiplex PCR. Seen here are some 120,000 clones, 88% observed once, and the top ten hold about 1.4%. The receptor was isolated from a man aged 30 to 39 in good health and CMV-seronegative. The chain joins TRBV27 to TRBJ1-1; a possible D gene is TRBD1 (6 bases). Sequences were obtained from PBMCs. The CDR3 nucleotides are TGTGCCAGCAGTTCACTCTCACAGGGTACGGAAGCTTTCTTT. Translated: CASSSLSQGTEAFF.